Presented here are 15 T cell receptor beta chains from one specimen sequenced in a study of T cell changes during pregnancy in multiple sclerosis. Sequenced by immunoSEQ multiplex PCR; TCRdb stores in-frame clones only, minus some. The repertoire has roughly 44,000 clones, around nine tenths of them found once; the top ten carry more than 5%. The sample here was CD8+ T cells from peripheral blood mononuclear cells, taken after pregnancy. Receptors originate from a female donor in good health, enrolled as a control in a pregnancy study.

This chain joins TRBV6-6 and TRBJ2-7; D is possibly TRBD1 (7 bases). The CDR3 has 15 residues. Germline loops: CDR1 MNHNY, CDR2 SVGAGI (reference sequence). Trimming pared 6 bases from V and 2 bases from J, leaving 17 bases between. CDR3 amino acids: CASREGAGVTYEQYF. The DNA for the CDR3 is TGTGCCAGCAGGGAGGGGGCCGGGGTGACCTACGAGCAGTACTTC.

The genes are TRBV19 and TRBJ2-3; a weak D match, TRBD1 (5 bases). Germline values: CDR1 LNHDA, CDR2 SQIVND (reference sequence). The CDR3 loop spans 13 amino acids. The germline V and J ends were trimmed by 6 bases and 1 base, with 8 bases remaining between them. Here the CDR3 reads CASRRGGTDTQYF. For the CDR3, the DNA is TGTGCCAGTAGAAGGGGTGGCACAGATACGCAGTATTTT.

The count of this clone is one. This sequence joins TRBV4-1 and TRBJ2-2, with 7 bases matching TRBD1. Germline V gene lookup returns CDR1 MGHRA and CDR2 YSYEKL. With 1 base clipped from V and 6 bases from J, the junction kept 2 bases outside the gene matches. CDR3 length: 14 amino acids. The chain's CDR3 is CASSQGTGSGELFF. As DNA, the CDR3 is TGCGCCAGCAGCCAAGGGACAGGATCCGGGGAGCTGTTTTTT.

The chain links TRBV6-1 to TRBJ2-7; unclear D gene. CDR1 is MNHNS and CDR2 is SASEGT in the germline V gene. The CDR3 sequence is 13 residues long. V lost 2 bases and J 9 bases, leaving 14 bases between the germline ends. The CDR3 sequence is CASSEPPSLVQYF. CDR3 DNA sequence: TGTGCCAGCAGTGAACCGCCGAGCTTGGTGCAGTACTTC.

The chain couples TRBV4-3 to TRBJ1-1, with TRBD1 as a possible D gene (6 bases). V lost 3 bases to trimming and J lost 1 base, with 12 bases between them. Germline V gene lookup returns CDR1 LGHNA and CDR2 YSLEER. This CDR3 is built from 15 residues. CDR3 loop: CASSQGPTGNTEAFF. CDR3 coding DNA: TGCGCCAGCAGCCAGGGGCCGACAGGGAACACTGAAGCTTTCTTT.

V and J are TRBV6-5 and TRBJ2-1; 12 bases match TRBD2. J lost 2 bases, V lost 4 bases, and 3 bases had no gene match. The germline V gene has CDR1 MNHEY and CDR2 SVGAGI. CDR3 size: 16 residues. The CDR3 is CASSSSGGAPYNEQFF. The CDR3 coding sequence is TGTGCCAGCAGTTCTAGCGGGGGGGCCCCCTACAATGAGCAGTTCTTC.

The chain has TRBV6-1 and TRBJ2-7; 8 bases map to TRBD1. The junction had 7 bases not matched to a gene; V was cut back by 4 bases and J by 2 bases. This CDR3 has 15 residues. Per the germline V gene, CDR1 is MNHNS and CDR2 is SASEGT. CDR3 sequence (DNA): TGTGCCAGCAGTGGGGACAGGAAACCTCCCTACGAGCAGTACTTC. This sequence encodes CASSGDRKPPYEQYF.

The chain joins TRBV5-1 to TRBJ2-6; a possible D gene is TRBD1 (5 bases). V lost 4 bases and J 0 bases, leaving 17 bases between the germline ends. Germline lookup yields CDR1 SGHRS and CDR2 YFSETQ. The CDR3 extends over 18 amino acids. Here the CDR3 reads CASSPLTVVSSGANVLTF. CDR3 coding DNA: TGCGCCAGCAGCCCACTGACAGTTGTAAGCTCTGGGGCCAACGTCCTGACTTTC.

V usage is TRBV7-8 and J usage is TRBJ1-4, with TRBD1 matching over 10 bases. From germline, CDR1 is SGHVS and CDR2 FQNEAQ. J gave up 8 bases and V 4 bases, and 4 bases lay outside the gene matches. The CDR3 spans 14 residues. CDR3 protein: CASSSGQGEEKLFF. The CDR3 nucleotides read TGTGCCAGCAGCTCCGGACAGGGGGAAGAAAAACTGTTTTTT.

V is TRBV7-2 and J is TRBJ1-2; D remains unclear. This CDR3 is built from 14 residues. Germline values: CDR1 SGHTA, CDR2 FQGNSA. The V and J ends lost 6 bases and 4 bases respectively, with 15 bases between them. CDR3 nucleotides: TGTGCCAGCAGTTACTCAGCGATACCCTATGGCTACACCTTC. Residues: CASSYSAIPYGYTF.

This clone was seen repeatedly, ten times or more. The V call is TRBV7-6, the J call TRBJ2-2; 12 nucleotides align to TRBD2. V was clipped by 6 bases and J by 13 bases; unmatched bases: 15. The germline V gene encodes CDR1 SGHVS and CDR2 FNYEAQ. The CDR3 spans 16 residues. CDR3 loop: CASSPSSSGGAGALFF. The CDR3 DNA reads TGTGCCAGCAGTCCCTCGTCTAGCGGGGGGGCCGGCGCGCTGTTTTTT.

The J gene is TRBJ1-2, the V gene TRBV7-2, with 9 bases aligning to TRBD1. The CDR3 has 15 amino acids. Germline-derived CDR1 and CDR2 are SGHTA and FQGNSA. Trimming cost V 5 bases and J 4 bases; bases outside gene matches: 8. For the CDR3, the DNA is TGTGCCAGCAGCCCCTCGGGGACAGGGTCCTATGGCTACACCTTC. Its translation is CASSPSGTGSYGYTF.

The chain links TRBV7-9 to TRBJ1-4; D gene uncertain. Germline CDR1 SEHNR, CDR2 FQNEAQ (reference sequence). Trimming cost V 5 bases and J 7 bases, with 11 bases left between them. The CDR3 runs to 13 residues. CDR3 sequence (DNA): TGTGCCAGCAGCCGCGACTTTAGTGAAAAACTGTTTTTT. Its translation is CASSRDFSEKLFF.

The chain carries TRBV10-3 and TRBJ2-7; possible D gene TRBD1, 6 bases. V lost 3 bases and J lost 6, with 15 bases in between. The CDR3 consists of 14 residues. Germline lookup yields CDR1 ENHRY and CDR2 SYGVKD. The CDR3 sequence: CAISDRDIISEQYF. DNA for the CDR3: TGTGCCATCAGTGACCGGGACATAATAAGCGAGCAGTACTTC.

V gene TRBV4-2 combines with J gene TRBJ2-1; tentatively, D is TRBD1 (7 bases). The CDR3 loop spans 16 amino acids. Germline V gene lookup returns CDR1 LGHNA and CDR2 YNFKEQ. V was shortened by 0 bases and J by 8 bases, with 17 bases between the two germline ends. The CDR3 protein is CASSQDTGDSPHEQFF. The DNA for the CDR3 is TGTGCCAGCAGCCAAGATACGGGGGACAGTCCCCATGAGCAGTTCTTC.